These T cell receptor beta chains were read from a single sample in a study of early stage breast cancer tumors. Generated by immunoSEQ multiplex PCR, the TCRdb table keeps only in-frame clones and is missing some. The sample contains approximately 7,000 clones, over 50% of which appear only once. Material: normal breast tissue next to the tumor. The receptors were gathered from a person aged 50-59 years with breast cancer. CDR3s include the opening cysteine and the closing phenylalanine or tryptophan. A D gene is named only where the DNA matches it firmly. Clone size is given for some rows only: seen once, a few or many times, or a class if the clone is expanded.

d_gene	v_gene	abundance	j_gene	CDR3aa	CDR3nt
TRBD2	TRBV7-8	-	TRBJ2-1	CASSLTTGTSDEQFF	TGTGCCAGCAGCTTAACAACCGGGACTAGCGATGAGCAGTTCTTC
TRBD2	TRBV19	-	TRBJ2-7	CASWKGSGRYEQYF	TGTGCCAGTTGGAAGGGGAGCGGGAGGTACGAGCAGTACTTC
-	TRBV14	few	TRBJ2-7	CASSQGRTWGHEQYF	TGTGCCAGCAGCCAAGGCCGGACATGGGGCCACGAGCAGTACTTC
TRBD2	TRBV7-3	-	TRBJ2-2	CASSLNPGTSGRAGELFF	TGTGCCAGCAGCTTAAATCCCGGGACTAGCGGGAGGGCCGGGGAGCTGTTTTTT
TRBD2	TRBV5-1	-	TRBJ2-2	CASSLGSSSGNTGELFF	TGCGCCAGCAGCTTGGGTAGTTCTAGCGGGAACACCGGGGAGCTGTTTTTT
TRBD1	TRBV15	-	TRBJ2-5	CATSRDRRAGGETQYF	TGTGCCACCAGCAGAGATCGAAGGGCAGGGGGAGAGACCCAGTACTTC
TRBD1	TRBV6-5	-	TRBJ1-5	CASSGGQGYNQPQHF	TGTGCCAGCAGTGGGGGACAGGGATACAATCAGCCCCAGCATTTT
-	TRBV4-2	-	TRBJ2-1	CASRPRWDRGDGNNEQFF	TGTGCCAGCAGGCCAAGGTGGGATAGGGGAGACGGCAACAATGAGCAGTTCTTC
-	TRBV19	-	TRBJ2-7	CASSMGAYEQYF	TGTGCCAGTAGTATGGGGGCCTACGAGCAGTACTTC
-	TRBV18	-	TRBJ1-4	CASSPSGGQPNEKLFF	TGTGCCAGCTCACCAAGCGGGGGGCAGCCTAATGAAAAACTGTTTTTT
TRBD1	TRBV13	-	TRBJ2-2	CASSFDRAGTGELFF	TGTGCCAGCAGCTTCGACAGGGCGGGCACCGGGGAGCTGTTTTTT
-	TRBV5-6	-	TRBJ2-5	CASSLGGQGLETQYF	TGTGCCAGCAGCTTGGGGGGGCAGGGCCTTGAGACCCAGTACTTC
-	TRBV7-2	-	TRBJ2-7	CASSNGPMASYEQYF	TGTGCCAGCAGCAATGGACCGATGGCCTCCTACGAGCAGTACTTC
-	TRBV6-4	-	TRBJ2-1	CASSEGGRRFF	TGTGCCAGCAGTGAAGGCGGCAGGAGGTTCTTC
TRBD1	TRBV7-2	-	TRBJ1-2	CASSPSGTGAYGYTF	TGTGCCAGCAGCCCTTCCGGGACAGGGGCATATGGCTACACCTTC
-	TRBV27	few	TRBJ1-4	CASSLFRGGNEKLFF	TGTGCCAGCAGTTTATTTCGGGGAGGTAACGAAAAACTGTTTTTT
TRBD2	TRBV19	few	TRBJ2-3	CASTPIGGGPGTDTQYF	TGTGCCAGTACCCCCATCGGGGGAGGGCCAGGCACAGATACGCAGTATTTT
-	TRBV6-1	-	TRBJ2-1	CASSESNEQFF	TGTGCCAGCAGTGAGTCCAATGAGCAGTTCTTC
-	TRBV4-2	-	TRBJ2-6	CASSQDRGGTGANVLTF	TGTGCCAGCAGCCAAGATCGAGGAGGGACTGGGGCCAACGTCCTGACTTTC
TRBD1	TRBV6-6	few	TRBJ1-1	CASSDRGQFEAFF	TGTGCCAGCAGTGATCGGGGACAGTTTGAAGCTTTCTTT
-	TRBV7-9	-	TRBJ2-3	CASSSRPGPSDTQYF	TGTGCCAGCAGCTCCCGCCCCGGGCCATCAGATACGCAGTATTTT
-	TRBV7-8	-	TRBJ1-1	CASSLAQGELGSEAFF	TGTGCCAGCAGCCTTGCTCAGGGCGAGCTTGGGTCTGAAGCTTTCTTT
-	TRBV6-5	-	TRBJ2-1	CASSYSWDNEQFF	TGTGCCAGCAGTTACTCCTGGGACAATGAGCAGTTCTTC
-	TRBV28	once	TRBJ2-3	CASSSPTGSRTDTQYF	TGTGCCAGCAGTTCACCTACGGGGAGTCGAACAGATACGCAGTATTTT